A selection of T cell receptor beta chains follows, all from one sample in a study of T cells after yellow fever vaccination. TCRdb ran MiXCR on the 5' RACE reads and lists one entry per CDR3 protein. Found here are around 300,000 distinct CDR3 sequences, about 4.5% of them singletons; the top ten hold less than 20%. Sequencing used PBMCs, obtained 15 days after the yellow fever booster vaccination. The source is a man younger than 35 who received the YFV17D yellow fever vaccine. Both conserved end residues are part of each CDR3. A D gene is named only where the DNA matches it firmly. The size entry is marked missing in some rows and otherwise reads once, few, many or a size class.

J: TRBJ2-3
V: TRBV12-3/TRBV12-4
D: NA
size: few
DNA: TGTGCCAGCACCTTAGTGGGGGCTAGCACAGATACGCAGTATTTT
CDR3: CASTLVGASTDTQYF

J: TRBJ1-1
V: TRBV4-3
D: NA
size: NA
DNA: TGCGCCAGCAGCCAAGATCCCGGGGAGAACACTGAAGCTTTCTTT
CDR3: CASSQDPGENTEAFF

J: TRBJ2-3
V: TRBV13
D: NA
size: NA
DNA: TGTGCCAGCGCGAGGAGGCTAAAAATCACAGATACGCAGTATTTT
CDR3: CASARRLKITDTQYF

J: TRBJ1-1
V: TRBV12-3/TRBV12-4
D: NA
size: many
DNA: TGTGCCAGCAGTTTCACGGGCACTGAAGCTTTCTTT
CDR3: CASSFTGTEAFF

J: TRBJ1-4
V: TRBV15
D: NA
size: NA
DNA: TGTGCCACCAGCAGAGACCCATCCCTAAAAAAAAAACTGTTTTTT
CDR3: CATSRDPSLKKKLFF

J: TRBJ1-2
V: TRBV10-3
D: NA
size: NA
DNA: TGTGCCATCAGCGACGGGGGGCATAACTATGGCTACACCTTC
CDR3: CAISDGGHNYGYTF

J: TRBJ2-2
V: TRBV12-3/TRBV12-4
D: NA
size: many
DNA: TGTGCCAGCAGTTTTGGGCTAGGTGGCGAGGAGCTGTTTTTT
CDR3: CASSFGLGGEELFF

J: TRBJ1-2
V: TRBV29-1
D: NA
size: few
DNA: TGCAGCGTTGCCCCTCTCGATGGCTACACCTTC
CDR3: CSVAPLDGYTF

J: TRBJ2-7
V: TRBV4-3
D: NA
size: NA
DNA: TGCGCCAGCAGCCAAGAACCGGGACGTCGCGAGCAGTACTTC
CDR3: CASSQEPGRREQYF

J: TRBJ1-2
V: TRBV7-9
D: TRBD1
size: NA
DNA: TGTGCCAGCAGCCCCCCGGGACAGGGGCCTTGGGGCTACACCTTC
CDR3: CASSPPGQGPWGYTF

J: TRBJ2-3
V: TRBV7-2
D: TRBD2
size: many
DNA: TGTGCCAGCAGCTTAGTGAGCGGGGCCAGCACAGATACGCAGTATTTT
CDR3: CASSLVSGASTDTQYF

J: TRBJ1-2
V: TRBV2
D: NA
size: few
DNA: TGTGCCAGCAGTGAAGACGGGACCTATGGCTACACCTTC
CDR3: CASSEDGTYGYTF

J: TRBJ2-7
V: TRBV18
D: TRBD2
size: many
DNA: TGTGCCAGCTCACCTAGCGGGGGCTACTACGAGCAGTACTTC
CDR3: CASSPSGGYYEQYF

J: TRBJ2-3
V: TRBV27
D: NA
size: many
DNA: TGTGCCAGCCCTCCCGAGAGGGGGGTGGGGTATACGCAGTATTTT
CDR3: CASPPERGVGYTQYF

J: TRBJ2-3
V: TRBV7-2
D: TRBD2
size: NA
DNA: TGTGCCAGCACCCGGAAGCGGGGCGTCAGCACAGATACGCAGTATTTT
CDR3: CASTRKRGVSTDTQYF

J: TRBJ2-3
V: TRBV20-1
D: TRBD1
size: NA
DNA: TGCAGTGCTCCCGGGACAGGAAGATCCACAGATACGCAGTATTTT
CDR3: CSAPGTGRSTDTQYF

J: TRBJ2-7
V: TRBV30
D: TRBD2
size: few
DNA: TGTGCCTGGAGCTCGGGGAGGGGTCCCACCATCTTC
CDR3: CAWSSGRGPTIF

J: TRBJ2-2
V: TRBV12-3/TRBV12-4
D: NA
size: many
DNA: TGTGCCAGCAAAATTTACAGGTTTCAAGGGGTGCTATTCACCGGGGAGCTGTTTTTT
CDR3: CASKIYRFQGVLFTGELFF

J: TRBJ1-3
V: TRBV7-9
D: NA
size: NA
DNA: TGTGCCAGCAGCTCCGGGAGAGTCTCTGGAAACACCATATATTTT
CDR3: CASSSGRVSGNTIYF

J: TRBJ1-6
V: TRBV12-3/TRBV12-4
D: TRBD1
size: NA
DNA: TGTGCCAGCAGTTACAGGGGCGTATCCTCACCCCTCCACTTT
CDR3: CASSYRGVSSPLHF

J: TRBJ1-2
V: TRBV20-1
D: NA
size: many
DNA: TGCAGTGCTAGAGGCGTTTTGGGACGAGCCCACTATGGCTACACCTTC
CDR3: CSARGVLGRAHYGYTF

J: TRBJ1-5
V: TRBV28
D: TRBD1
size: NA
DNA: TGTGCCAGCAGTGCAGACAGGGGACAGCCCCAGCATTTT
CDR3: CASSADRGQPQHF

J: TRBJ2-2
V: TRBV2
D: NA
size: many
DNA: TGTGCCAGCAGTGAAGGCTACCTAAACACCGGGGAGCTGTTTTTT
CDR3: CASSEGYLNTGELFF

J: TRBJ2-2
V: TRBV10-3
D: TRBD1
size: NA
DNA: TGTGCCATCAGGGTGGGACAGGACAACGCGAACACCGGGGAGCTGTTTTTT
CDR3: CAIRVGQDNANTGELFF

J: TRBJ1-2
V: TRBV5-6
D: TRBD1
size: many
DNA: TGTGCCAGCAGCCTGGACAGGGGCGATGGCTACACCTTC
CDR3: CASSLDRGDGYTF

J: TRBJ2-7
V: TRBV28
D: TRBD2
size: few
DNA: TGTGCCAGCAGTTTAGGCGGGGGTACGTACGAGCAGTACTTC
CDR3: CASSLGGGTYEQYF

J: TRBJ1-4
V: TRBV7-9
D: NA
size: many
DNA: TGTGCCAGCAGCTTAGCAGGGGATGTCCGCGGAAAACTGTTTTTT
CDR3: CASSLAGDVRGKLFF

J: TRBJ1-1
V: TRBV27
D: NA
size: NA
DNA: TGTGCCAGCGCAGTTGGCCTTATGAACACTGAAGCTTTCTTT
CDR3: CASAVGLMNTEAFF

J: TRBJ1-2
V: TRBV6-5
D: NA
size: many
DNA: TGTGCCAGCAGTTATGGTCGGCTCTATGGCTACACCTTC
CDR3: CASSYGRLYGYTF

J: TRBJ1-5
V: TRBV11-1
D: NA
size: few
DNA: TGTGCCAGCAGCTGGGGGGGAGATCAGCCCCAGCATTTT
CDR3: CASSWGGDQPQHF

J: TRBJ2-5
V: TRBV5-1
D: TRBD2
size: many
DNA: TGCGCCAGCAGCTCGCGGGAGGGAGAGACCCAGTACTTC
CDR3: CASSSREGETQYF

J: TRBJ1-1
V: TRBV5-1
D: NA
size: many
DNA: TGCGCCAGCAGCTTTACGGCAGGGCCGGAGAACACTGAAGCTTTCTTT
CDR3: CASSFTAGPENTEAFF

J: TRBJ1-1
V: TRBV4-2
D: NA
size: many
DNA: TGTGCCAGCAGCCAAGTTATGAACACTGAAGCTTTCTTT
CDR3: CASSQVMNTEAFF

J: TRBJ1-4
V: TRBV5-1
D: NA
size: many
DNA: TGCGCCAGCAGCTTGGATGGGGTTCGTCGAAAGAATGAAAAACTGTTTTTT
CDR3: CASSLDGVRRKNEKLFF

J: TRBJ1-2
V: TRBV4-1
D: NA
size: many
DNA: TGCGCCAGCAGCCAAGGTCCGGGAGTTAACTATGGCTACACCTTC
CDR3: CASSQGPGVNYGYTF

J: TRBJ1-6
V: TRBV5-1
D: NA
size: many
DNA: TGCGCCAGCAGCTTGGAAGCGGAGCGGGACTCCTATAATTCACCCCTCCACTTT
CDR3: CASSLEAERDSYNSPLHF

J: TRBJ2-5
V: TRBV10-3
D: NA
size: many
DNA: TGTGCCATCAGTGACAGGGGAGAGACCCAGTACTTC
CDR3: CAISDRGETQYF